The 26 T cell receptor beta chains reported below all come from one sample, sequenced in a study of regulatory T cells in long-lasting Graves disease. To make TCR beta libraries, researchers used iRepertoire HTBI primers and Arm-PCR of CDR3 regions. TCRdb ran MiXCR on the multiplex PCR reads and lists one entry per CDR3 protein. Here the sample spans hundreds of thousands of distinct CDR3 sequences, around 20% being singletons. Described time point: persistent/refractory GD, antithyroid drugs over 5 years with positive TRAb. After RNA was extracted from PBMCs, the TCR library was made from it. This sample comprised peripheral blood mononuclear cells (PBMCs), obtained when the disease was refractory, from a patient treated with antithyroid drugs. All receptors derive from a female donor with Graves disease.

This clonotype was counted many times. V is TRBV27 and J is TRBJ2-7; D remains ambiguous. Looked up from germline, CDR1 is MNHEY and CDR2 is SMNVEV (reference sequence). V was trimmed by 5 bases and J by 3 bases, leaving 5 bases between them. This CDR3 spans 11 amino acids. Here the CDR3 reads CASSDHYEQYF. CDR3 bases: TGTGCCAGCAGTGACCACTACGAGCAGTACTTC.

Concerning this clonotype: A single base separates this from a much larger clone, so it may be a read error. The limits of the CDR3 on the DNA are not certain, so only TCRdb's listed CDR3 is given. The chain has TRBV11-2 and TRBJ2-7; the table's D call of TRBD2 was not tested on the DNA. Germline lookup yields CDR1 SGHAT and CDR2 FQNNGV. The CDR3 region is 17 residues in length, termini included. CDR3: CASSLDVGSGSSYEQCF.

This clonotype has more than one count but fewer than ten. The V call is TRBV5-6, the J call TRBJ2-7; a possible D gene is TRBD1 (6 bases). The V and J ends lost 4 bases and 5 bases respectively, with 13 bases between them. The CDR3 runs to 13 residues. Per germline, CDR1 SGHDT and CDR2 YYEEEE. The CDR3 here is CASSMLGADEQYF. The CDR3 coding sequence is TGTGCCAGCAGCATGCTGGGGGCTGACGAGCAGTACTTC.

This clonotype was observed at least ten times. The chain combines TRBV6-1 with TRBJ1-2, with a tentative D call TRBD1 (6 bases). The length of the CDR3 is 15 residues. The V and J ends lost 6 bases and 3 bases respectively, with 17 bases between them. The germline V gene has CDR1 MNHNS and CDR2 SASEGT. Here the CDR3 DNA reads TGTGCCAGCAGACCACCACGGACAGCGCACTATGGCTACACCTTC. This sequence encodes CASRPPRTAHYGYTF.

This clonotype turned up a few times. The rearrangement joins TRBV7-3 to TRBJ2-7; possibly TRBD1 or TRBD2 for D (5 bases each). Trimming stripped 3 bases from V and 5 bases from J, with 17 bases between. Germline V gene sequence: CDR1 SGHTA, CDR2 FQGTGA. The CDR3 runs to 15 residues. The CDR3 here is CASSLLGGTNNEQYF. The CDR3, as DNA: TGTGCCAGCAGCTTGCTTGGGGGTACCAATAACGAGCAGTACTTC.

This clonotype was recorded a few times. CDR3 sequence (DNA): TGTGCCAGTAGTATCTCTGGTCTGTCCGGCGAGACCCAGTACTTC. This sequence encodes CASSISGLSGETQYF. J is TRBJ2-5 and V is TRBV19, with D unresolved. The CDR3 loop spans 15 amino acids. Germline CDR1 is LNHDA and CDR2 is SQIVND (reference sequence). V was pared by 3 bases and J by 5 bases, with 16 bases between.

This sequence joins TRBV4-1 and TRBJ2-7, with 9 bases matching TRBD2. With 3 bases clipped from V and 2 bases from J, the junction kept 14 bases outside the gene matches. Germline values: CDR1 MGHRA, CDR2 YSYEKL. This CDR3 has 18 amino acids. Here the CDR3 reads CASSHVAGVSPKTYEQYF. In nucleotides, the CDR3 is TGCGCCAGCAGCCATGTAGCGGGAGTTAGTCCAAAAACCTACGAGCAGTACTTC.

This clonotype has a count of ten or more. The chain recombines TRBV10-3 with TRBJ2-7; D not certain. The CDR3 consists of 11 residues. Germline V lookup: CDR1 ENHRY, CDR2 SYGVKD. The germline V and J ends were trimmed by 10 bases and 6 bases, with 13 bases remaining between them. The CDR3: CATASSTEQYF. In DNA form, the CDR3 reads TGTGCCACTGCCAGTTCCACCGAGCAGTACTTC.

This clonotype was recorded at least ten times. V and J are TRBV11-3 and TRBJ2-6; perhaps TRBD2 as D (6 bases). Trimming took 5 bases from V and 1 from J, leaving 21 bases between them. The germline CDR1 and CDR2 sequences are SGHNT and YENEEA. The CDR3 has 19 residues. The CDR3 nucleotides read TGTGCCAGCAGCCTCCGTCCGGGACTCCACCCGTCTGGGGCCAACGTCCTGACTTTC. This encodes CASSLRPGLHPSGANVLTF.

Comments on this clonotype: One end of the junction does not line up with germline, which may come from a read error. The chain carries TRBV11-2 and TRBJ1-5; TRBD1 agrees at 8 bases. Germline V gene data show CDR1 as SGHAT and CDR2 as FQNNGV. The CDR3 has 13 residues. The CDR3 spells CVSSLDRDQPQHF. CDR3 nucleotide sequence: TGTGTCAGCAGCCTGGACAGGGATCAGCCCCAGCATTTT.

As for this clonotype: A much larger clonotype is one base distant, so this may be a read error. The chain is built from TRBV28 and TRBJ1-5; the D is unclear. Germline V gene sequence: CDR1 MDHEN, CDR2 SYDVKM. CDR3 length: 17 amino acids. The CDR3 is CTSSPFGLEQLNQPQHF. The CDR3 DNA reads TGTACCAGCAGCCCCTTCGGCCTGGAGCAGCTCAATCAGCCCCAGCATTTT. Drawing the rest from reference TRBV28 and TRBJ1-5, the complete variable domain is DVKVTQSSRYLVKRTGEKVFLECVQDMDHENMFWYRQDPGLGLRLIYFSYDVKMKEKGDIPEGYSVSREKKERFSLILESASTNQTSMYLCTSSPFGLEQLNQPQHFGDGTRLSIL.

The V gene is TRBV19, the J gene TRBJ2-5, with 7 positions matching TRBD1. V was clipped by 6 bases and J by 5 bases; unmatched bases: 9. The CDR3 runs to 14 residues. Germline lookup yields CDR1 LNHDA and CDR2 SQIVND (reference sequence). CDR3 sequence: CASSSIGGSETQYF. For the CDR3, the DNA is TGTGCCAGTAGCAGTATAGGGGGCTCGGAGACCCAGTACTTC.

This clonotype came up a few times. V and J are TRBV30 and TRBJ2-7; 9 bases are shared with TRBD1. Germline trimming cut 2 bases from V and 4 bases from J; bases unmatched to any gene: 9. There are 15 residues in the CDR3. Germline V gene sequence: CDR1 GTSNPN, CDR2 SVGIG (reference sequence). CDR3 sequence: CAWSYTGTGRYEQYF. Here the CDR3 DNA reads TGTGCCTGGAGTTACACCGGGACAGGGCGTTACGAGCAGTACTTC.

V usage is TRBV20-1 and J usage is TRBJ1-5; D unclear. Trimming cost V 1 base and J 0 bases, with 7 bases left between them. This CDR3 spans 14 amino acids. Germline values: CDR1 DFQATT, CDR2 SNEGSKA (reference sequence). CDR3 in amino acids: CSARVLYSNQPQHF. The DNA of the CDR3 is TGCAGTGCTAGAGTTCTATATAGCAATCAGCCCCAGCATTTT.

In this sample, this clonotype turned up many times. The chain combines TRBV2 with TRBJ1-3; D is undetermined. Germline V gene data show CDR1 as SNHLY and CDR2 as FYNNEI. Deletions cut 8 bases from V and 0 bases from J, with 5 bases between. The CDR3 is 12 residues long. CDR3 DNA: TGTGCCAGCCGGGCCTCTGGAAACACCATATATTTT. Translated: CASRASGNTIYF. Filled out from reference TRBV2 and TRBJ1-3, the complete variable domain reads EPEVTQTPSHQVTQMGQEVILRCVPISNHLYFYWYRQILGQKVEFLVSFYNNEISEKSEIFDDQFSVERPDGSNFTLKIRSTKLEDSAMYFCASRASGNTIYFGEGSWLTVV.

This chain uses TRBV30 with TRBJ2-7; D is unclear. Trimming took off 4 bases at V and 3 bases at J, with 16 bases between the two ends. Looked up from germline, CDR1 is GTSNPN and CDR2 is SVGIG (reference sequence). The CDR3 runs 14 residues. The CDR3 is CAWTPLADYYEQYF. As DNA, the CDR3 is TGTGCCTGGACCCCCCTGGCCGATTACTACGAGCAGTACTTC.

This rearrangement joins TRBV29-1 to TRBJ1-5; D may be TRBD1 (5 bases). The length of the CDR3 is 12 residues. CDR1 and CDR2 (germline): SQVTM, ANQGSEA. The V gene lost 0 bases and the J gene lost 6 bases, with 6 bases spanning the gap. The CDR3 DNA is TGCAGCGTTGAAGATGGGGGTCAGCCCCAGCATTTT. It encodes CSVEDGGQPQHF.

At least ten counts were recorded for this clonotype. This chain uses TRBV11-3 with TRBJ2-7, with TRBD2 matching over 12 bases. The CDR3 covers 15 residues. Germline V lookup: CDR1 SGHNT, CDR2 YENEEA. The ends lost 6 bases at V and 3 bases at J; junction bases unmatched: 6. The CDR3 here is CASSLTSGSNYEQYF. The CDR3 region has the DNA TGTGCCAGCAGTTTGACTAGCGGGAGTAACTACGAGCAGTACTTC. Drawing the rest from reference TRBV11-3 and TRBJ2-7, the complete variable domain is EAGVVQSPRYKIIEKKQPVAFWCNPISGHNTLYWYLQNLGQGPELLIRYENEEAVDDSQLPKDRFSAERLKGVDSTLKIQPAELGDSAVYLCASSLTSGSNYEQYFGPGTRLTVT.

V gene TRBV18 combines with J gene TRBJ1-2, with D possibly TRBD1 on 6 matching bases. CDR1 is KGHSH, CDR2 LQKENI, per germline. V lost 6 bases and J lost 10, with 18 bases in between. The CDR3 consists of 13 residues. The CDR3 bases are TGTGCCAGCTCCACGGGACACCCTGCCTCCTACACCTTC. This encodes CASSTGHPASYTF.

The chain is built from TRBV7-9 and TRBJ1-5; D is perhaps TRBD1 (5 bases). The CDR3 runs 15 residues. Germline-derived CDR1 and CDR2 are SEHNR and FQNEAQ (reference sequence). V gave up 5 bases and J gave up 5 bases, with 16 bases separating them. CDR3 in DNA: TGTGCCAGCAGCCGGATGGGGCAGGGTGATCAGCCCCAGCATTTT. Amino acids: CASSRMGQGDQPQHF.

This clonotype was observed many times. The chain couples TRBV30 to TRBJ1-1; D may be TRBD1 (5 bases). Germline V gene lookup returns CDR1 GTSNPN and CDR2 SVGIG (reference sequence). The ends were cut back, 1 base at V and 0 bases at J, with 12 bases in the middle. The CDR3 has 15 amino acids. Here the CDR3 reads CAWSGGGVLNTEAFF. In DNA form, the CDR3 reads TGTGCCTGGAGTGGAGGAGGGGTATTGAACACTGAAGCTTTCTTT.

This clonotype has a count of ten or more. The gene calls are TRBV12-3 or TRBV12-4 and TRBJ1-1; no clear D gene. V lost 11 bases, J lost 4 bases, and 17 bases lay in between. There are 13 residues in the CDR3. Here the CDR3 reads CASRRPLGTEAFF. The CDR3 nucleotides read TGTGCCTCCCGCCGGCCCCTCGGCACTGAAGCTTTCTTT.

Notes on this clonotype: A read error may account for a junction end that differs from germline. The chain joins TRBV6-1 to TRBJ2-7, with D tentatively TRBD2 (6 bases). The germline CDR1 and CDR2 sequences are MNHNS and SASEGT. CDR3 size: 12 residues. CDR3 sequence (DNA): TGCGCCAGCACCCGAGGAGGGCTCGAGCAGTACTTC. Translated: CASTRGGLEQYF.

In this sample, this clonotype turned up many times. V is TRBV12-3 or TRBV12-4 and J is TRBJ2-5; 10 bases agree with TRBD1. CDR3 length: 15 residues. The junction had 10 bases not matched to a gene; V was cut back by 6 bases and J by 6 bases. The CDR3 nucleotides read TGTGCCAGCAGCCGCGAGACAGGGGGCACAAAGACCCAGTACTTC. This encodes CASSRETGGTKTQYF.

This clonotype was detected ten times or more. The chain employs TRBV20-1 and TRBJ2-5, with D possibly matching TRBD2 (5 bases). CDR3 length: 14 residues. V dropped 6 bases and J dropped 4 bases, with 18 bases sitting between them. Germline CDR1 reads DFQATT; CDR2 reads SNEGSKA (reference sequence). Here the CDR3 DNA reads TGCAGTGCCGTCCAGGTGGCCCGGGGAGAGACCCAGTACTTC. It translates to CSAVQVARGETQYF.

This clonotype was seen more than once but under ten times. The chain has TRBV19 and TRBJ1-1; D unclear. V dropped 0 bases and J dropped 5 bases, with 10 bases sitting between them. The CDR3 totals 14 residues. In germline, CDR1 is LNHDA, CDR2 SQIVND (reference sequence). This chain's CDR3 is CASSIDRTGTEAFF. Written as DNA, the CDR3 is TGTGCCAGTAGTATAGATCGTACGGGAACTGAAGCTTTCTTT.